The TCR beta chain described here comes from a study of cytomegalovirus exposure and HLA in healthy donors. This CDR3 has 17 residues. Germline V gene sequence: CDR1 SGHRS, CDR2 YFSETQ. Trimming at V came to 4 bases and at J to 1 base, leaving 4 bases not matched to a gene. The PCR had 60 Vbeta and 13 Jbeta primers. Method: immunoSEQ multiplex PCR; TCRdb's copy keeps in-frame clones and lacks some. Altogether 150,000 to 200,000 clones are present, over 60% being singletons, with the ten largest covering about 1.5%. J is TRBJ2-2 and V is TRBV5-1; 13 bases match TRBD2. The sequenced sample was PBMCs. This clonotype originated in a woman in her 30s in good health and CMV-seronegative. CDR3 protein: CASSDGLAGVNTGELFF. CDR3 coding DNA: TGCGCCAGCAGCGACGGACTAGCGGGAGTGAACACCGGGGAGCTGTTTTTT.